These 13 T cell receptor beta chains were all obtained from the same sample, sequenced in a study of T-cell memory formation after mild COVID-19. TCRdb ran MiXCR on the 5' RACE reads and lists one entry per CDR3 protein. The sample has a few hundred thousand distinct CDR3 sequences, 16% seen once. Sequencing was performed on PBMCs or a T cell subset sorted from them (not recorded which). These receptors were taken from a man aged 18 to 29 who had mild COVID-19 (a few samples of this study predate the infection). Cell type and time point are not known.

This clonotype was seen more than once but under ten times. The chain recombines TRBV11-2 with TRBJ2-1, with 7 bases identical to TRBD1. This CDR3 has 17 residues. V shed 5 bases and J 1 base; nucleotides not matched to a gene: 11. The V gene's germline CDR1 is SGHAT and CDR2 FQNNGV. This CDR3 reads CASSQGYRGGSYNEQFF. The DNA for the CDR3 is TGTGCCAGCAGCCAAGGCTACAGGGGTGGGTCCTACAATGAGCAGTTCTTC.

The rearrangement joins TRBV6-5 to TRBJ2-7, with TRBD1 matching over 7 bases. V lost 5 bases, J lost 4 bases, and 11 bases stayed unmatched. The CDR3 length is 15 residues. Germline CDR1 MNHEY, CDR2 SVGAGI. CDR3: CASSLLPTGLYEQYF. CDR3 bases: TGTGCCAGCAGTCTACTACCGACAGGGTTGTACGAGCAGTACTTC.

This clonotype was counted only a few times. The chain joins TRBV7-3 to TRBJ2-1, with D unresolved. Germline V lookup: CDR1 SGHTA, CDR2 FQGTGA. The CDR3 has 15 residues. Deletions cut 2 bases from V and 6 bases from J, with 14 bases between. CDR3 protein: CASSLDGGPTNEQFF. In DNA, the CDR3 is TGTGCCAGCAGCTTAGATGGTGGCCCGACCAATGAGCAGTTCTTC.

The rearrangement uses TRBV19 and TRBJ1-4; D perhaps matches TRBD1 (5 bases). Deletions cut 5 bases from V and 13 bases from J, with 23 bases between. This CDR3 is built from 15 residues. Germline V lookup: CDR1 LNHDA, CDR2 SQIVND (reference sequence). The CDR3 protein is CASSESRDLMKGLFF. Here the CDR3 DNA reads TGTGCCAGTAGTGAGTCCAGGGACCTAATGAAAGGACTGTTTTTT.

The rearrangement joins TRBV4-1 to TRBJ1-5, with a tentative D call TRBD1 (5 bases). Germline V gene data show CDR1 as MGHRA and CDR2 as YSYEKL. Trimming cost V 1 base and J 7 bases, with 14 bases left between them. This CDR3 has 15 residues. This CDR3 is CASSQAPQGVQPQHF. The DNA for the CDR3 is TGCGCCAGCAGCCAAGCTCCGCAGGGCGTACAGCCCCAGCATTTT.

This CDR3 reads CASSLVTGLQPQHF. CDR3 nucleotides: TGTGCCAGCAGCTTGGTAACAGGGCTTCAGCCCCAGCATTTT. The J gene is TRBJ1-5, the V gene TRBV5-5; tentatively, D is TRBD1 (6 bases). The V gene lost 0 bases and the J gene lost 6 bases, with 10 bases spanning the gap. CDR1 SGHKS and CDR2 YYEKEE come from the germline V gene (reference sequence). The CDR3 extends over 14 amino acids.

A few counts support this clonotype. This chain uses TRBV19 with TRBJ1-5; D is ambiguous. This CDR3 spans 14 amino acids. CDR1 is LNHDA and CDR2 is SQIVND in the germline V gene (reference sequence). The V end lost 1 base, the J end lost 3 bases, and 7 bases lay between the germline ends. CDR3 in amino acids: CASSIAGFNQPQHF. In nucleotides, the CDR3 is TGTGCCAGTAGTATAGCAGGATTCAATCAGCCCCAGCATTTT.

The chain links TRBV18 to TRBJ1-5; TRBD1 is a possible D gene (6 bases). The germline CDR1 and CDR2 sequences are KGHSH and LQKENI. Between the trimmed V and J ends, which lost 0 bases and 4 bases, there was a span of 13 bases. The CDR3 contains 16 residues. CDR3 sequence (DNA): TGTGCCAGCTCACCACCACACAGGGCGGGGAATCAGCCCCAGCATTTT. Translated, it gives CASSPPHRAGNQPQHF.

The chain recombines TRBV7-2 with TRBJ1-2; the D gene is possibly TRBD1 (5 bases). V was pared by 7 bases and J by 8 bases, with 20 bases between. Germline CDR1 reads SGHTA; CDR2 reads FQGNSA. The CDR3 sequence is 14 residues long. The CDR3 sequence: CASTLGGNGEGYTF. CDR3 DNA: TGTGCCAGCACCCTCGGGGGTAATGGAGAAGGCTACACCTTC.

This clonotype was observed a handful of times. This sequence joins TRBV6-5 and TRBJ2-5; D assignment may be TRBD1 or TRBD2 (6 bases each). CDR1 and CDR2 (germline): MNHEY, SVGAGI. CDR3 length: 14 residues. Deletions cut 5 bases from V and 4 bases from J, with 14 bases between. The CDR3 loop reads CASSASGGLETQYF. CDR3 sequence (DNA): TGTGCCAGCAGTGCCTCCGGGGGCTTAGAGACCCAGTACTTC.

The chain employs TRBV4-3 and TRBJ1-2; D is unresolved. CDR3 length equals 15 residues. Germline V gene data show CDR1 as LGHNA and CDR2 as YSLEER. The V end lost 0 bases, the J end lost 3 bases, and 11 bases lay between the germline ends. The CDR3 nucleotides are TGCGCCAGCAGCCAAGATCCGGAGGTGGACTATGGCTACACCTTC. This translates into CASSQDPEVDYGYTF.

This clonotype is a singleton in its sample. The V and J genes are TRBV6-4 and TRBJ2-1; weak D call: TRBD1 (6 bases). This CDR3 contains 14 residues. Germline V lookup: CDR1 MRHNA, CDR2 SNTAGT. V lost 2 bases, J lost 7 bases, and 12 bases lay in between. The CDR3 DNA reads as TGTGCCAGCAGTGACCTGGGGGCTTCGAATGAGCAGTTCTTC. Translated, it gives CASSDLGASNEQFF.

This clonotype was recorded a few times. The rearrangement links TRBV10-3 to TRBJ1-6, with unresolved D. Trimming removed 0 bases from V and 0 bases from J, with 12 bases in between. Germline CDR1 is ENHRY and CDR2 is SYGVKD. There are 18 residues in the CDR3. This chain's CDR3 is CAISESGKATSYNSPLHF. DNA for the CDR3: TGTGCCATCAGTGAGTCGGGGAAAGCAACCTCCTATAATTCACCCCTCCACTTT.